This TCR beta chain was documented in a study of blood T cells in healthy people across ages. Study-wide context: With template switching, about one barcoded beta molecule was captured per two T cells. The study, taken as a whole, reports: Compared with aged donors, long-lived donors showed fewer expanded clones, suggesting selection.

As regards this clonotype: Its cognate antigen is unknown.

The ends were cut back, 1 base at V and 7 bases at J, with 11 bases in the middle. The CDR3 is made up of 14 amino acids. Germline V gene lookup returns CDR1 SGHRS and CDR2 YFSETQ. Alongside a J-beta primer mix, a sample-barcoded 5' primer served in a second PCR lasting about 7 to 11 cycles. TCRdb recomputed calls from the 5' RACE reads with MiXCR, one row per CDR3 protein. The table has nearly 1 million distinct CDR3 sequences, roughly half seen once. The sequencing sample was made of blood. The source is a woman aged 60 to 75 in good health. The chain has TRBV5-1 and TRBJ1-4, with D possibly TRBD1 on 5 matching bases. As DNA, the CDR3 is TGCGCCAGCAGCTTGAGTGTGGGGGGTGAAAAACTGTTTTTT. It specifies CASSLSVGGEKLFF.